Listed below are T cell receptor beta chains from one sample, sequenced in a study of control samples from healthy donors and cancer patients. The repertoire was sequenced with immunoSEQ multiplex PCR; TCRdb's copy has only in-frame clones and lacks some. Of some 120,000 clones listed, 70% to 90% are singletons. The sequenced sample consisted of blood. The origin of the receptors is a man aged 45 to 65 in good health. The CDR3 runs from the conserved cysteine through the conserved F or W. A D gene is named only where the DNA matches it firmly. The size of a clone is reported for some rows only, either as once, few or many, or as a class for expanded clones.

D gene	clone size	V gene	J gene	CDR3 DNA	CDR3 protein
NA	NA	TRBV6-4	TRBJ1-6	TGTGCCAGCAGTGACTCCGACGGAAATTCACCCCTCCACTTT	CASSDSDGNSPLHF
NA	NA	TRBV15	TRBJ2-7	TGTGCCACCAGCAGCGGGGCAGGGGACTACGAGCAGTACTTC	CATSSGAGDYEQYF
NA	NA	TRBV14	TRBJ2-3	TGTGCCAGCAGCCAAGATTTTGTTATACTTAAGACCACCACAGATACGCAGTATTTT	CASSQDFVILKTTTDTQYF
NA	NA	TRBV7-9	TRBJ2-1	TGTGCCAGCGGCCACAATGAGCAGTTCTTC	CASGHNEQFF
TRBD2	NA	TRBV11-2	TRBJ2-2	TGTGCCAGCAGCTCGACTAGCGGGACGAACACCGGGGAGCTGTTTTTT	CASSSTSGTNTGELFF
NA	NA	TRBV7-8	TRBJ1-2	TGTGCCAGCAGCGCGCACAAGGATGGCTACACCTTC	CASSAHKDGYTF
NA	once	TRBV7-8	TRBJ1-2	TGTGCCAGCAGCTTAGGGGGGAATGGCTACACCTTC	CASSLGGNGYTF
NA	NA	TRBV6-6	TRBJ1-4	TGTGCCAGCAGTTACTCGAATGGGGGGATTGGTGAAAAACTGTTTTTT	CASSYSNGGIGEKLFF
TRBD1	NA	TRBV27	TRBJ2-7	TGTGCCAGCGGTACAAATAGACAGGGTCGGTTCTACGAGCAGTACTTC	CASGTNRQGRFYEQYF
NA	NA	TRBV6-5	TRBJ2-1	TGTGCCAGCGTAGACCGGGACGGCTACAATGAGCAGTTCTTC	CASVDRDGYNEQFF
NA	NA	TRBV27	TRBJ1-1	TGTGCCAGCAGTTTAATCGGGGACACTGAAGCTTTCTTT	CASSLIGDTEAFF
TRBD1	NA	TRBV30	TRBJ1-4	TGTGCCTGGGGCCCCCAGGGGGCAGGAGAAAAACTGTTTTTT	CAWGPQGAGEKLFF
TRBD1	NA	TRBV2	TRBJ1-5	TGTGCCAGCAGGACGACAGGGAATCAGCCCCAGCATTTT	CASRTTGNQPQHF
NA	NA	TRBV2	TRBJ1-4	TGTGCCAGCAGTTTGGGACAAAGTAATGAAAAACTGTTTTTT	CASSLGQSNEKLFF
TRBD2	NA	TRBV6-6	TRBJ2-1	TGTGCCAGCAGGGGAACTAGCGGGGGGCCTAATGAGCAGTTCTTC	CASRGTSGGPNEQFF
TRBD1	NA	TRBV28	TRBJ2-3	TGTGCCTCGCAGGGGACAGGGCCTGGGTCTGAGGATACGCAGTATTTT	CASQGTGPGSEDTQYF
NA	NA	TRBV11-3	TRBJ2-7	TGTGCCAGCAGCAAAAAGGATGGTGTGGGTCTACGGCGGGTCTACGAGCAGTACTTC	CASSKKDGVGLRRVYEQYF
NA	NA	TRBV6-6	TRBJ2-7	TGTGCCAGCAGTTACGTCGCCGGGGGGCACCAGTACTTC	CASSYVAGGHQYF
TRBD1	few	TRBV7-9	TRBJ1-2	TGTGCCAGCAGCCAGCCGGGACAGTTCTATGGCTACACCTTC	CASSQPGQFYGYTF
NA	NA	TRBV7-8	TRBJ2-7	TGTGCCAGCAGCCCTCGTCGTTTTGATTACGAGCAGTACTTC	CASSPRRFDYEQYF